One sample yielded the 12 T cell receptor beta chains listed below, sequenced in a study of CXCR3-negative and CXCR3-positive naive CD8 T cells. Study outcomes and limitations: CXCR3-positive naive cells carried more hydrophobic TRB CDR3s than CXCR3-negative ones.

Antigens of these TCRs are unknown. With UMI labels, 5' RACE was used to prepare the TRB cDNA libraries. TCRdb reanalyzed the 5' RACE reads, giving one entry per CDR3 protein sequence and no DNA. The table gives some 120,000 distinct CDR3 sequences; the top ten clones make up around 0.35% of it. Sequenced sample: naive CXCR3+ CD8+ T cells from blood. Subset described: CD45RO-CCR7+CD27+CD95- naive CD8+ T cells expressing CXCR3 (TNR3+). These receptors were obtained from a human donor in good health. Some clones in this sample may be carry-over from other donors' samples.

The rearrangement links TRBV27 to TRBJ2-7; no DNA is available, so the TRBD2 call from TCRdb remains unchecked. This CDR3 is 17 amino acids long. Germline CDR1 MNHEY, CDR2 SMNVEV (reference sequence). The CDR3 sequence is CASWGFTSGTSAYEQYF.

The CDR3 sequence: CASSDLFHNEQFF. The V and J genes are TRBV6-1 and TRBJ2-1. Per the germline V gene, CDR1 is MNHNS and CDR2 is SASEGT. CDR3 size: 13 residues.

The CDR3 here is CASRTPLGGSEQYF. The J gene is TRBJ2-7, the V gene TRBV5-1; TCRdb outputs TRBD2, but without DNA this stays unchecked. Germline CDR1 SGHRS, CDR2 YFSETQ. There are 14 residues in the CDR3.

The chain joins TRBV24-1 to TRBJ2-1; the D call of TRBD1 rests on TCRdb alone, since no DNA is present to check it. Germline-derived CDR1 and CDR2 are KGHDR and SFDVKD. The CDR3 runs 15 residues. The CDR3 is CATSSVGPSYNEQFF.

The chain links TRBV28 to TRBJ1-5; TCRdb's D call, TRBD1, is unchecked because there is no DNA. Germline CDR1 reads MDHEN; CDR2 reads SYDVKM. The CDR3 covers 18 residues. CDR3 sequence reads: CASTPFGARGRVRQPQHF.

The V call is TRBV7-6, the J call TRBJ2-7. CDR1 SGHVS and CDR2 FNYEAQ come from the germline V gene. The CDR3 has 14 residues. CDR3 amino acids: CASSLGGHPYEQYF.

The rearrangement uses TRBV28 and TRBJ1-5. The CDR3 has 12 residues. Germline-derived CDR1 and CDR2 are MDHEN and SYDVKM. The CDR3 sequence is CASSASNQPQHF.

The rearrangement links TRBV28 to TRBJ1-6; TCRdb indicates TRBD1, and absent DNA this call remains unverified. The length of the CDR3 is 14 residues. Germline-derived CDR1 and CDR2 are MDHEN and SYDVKM. The CDR3 loop is CASYPRTGLHDLHF.

The CDR3 reads CVSSQDPGTGGRNEQYF. The rearrangement uses TRBV4-3 and TRBJ2-7; the TCRdb D gene call, TRBD1, has no DNA to confirm it. The CDR3 is made up of 17 amino acids. Germline assignment: CDR1 LGHNA and CDR2 YSLEER.

This chain connects TRBV28 to TRBJ2-1; the TCRdb D gene call, TRBD1, has no DNA to confirm it. Germline V gene sequence: CDR1 MDHEN, CDR2 SYDVKM. This CDR3 spans 16 amino acids. CDR3 sequence: CASSFRPMGSYNEQFF. The full variable domain, completed using reference TRBV28 and TRBJ2-1, is DVKVTQSSRYLVKRTGEKVFLECVQDMDHENMFWYRQDPGLGLRLIYFSYDVKMKEKGDIPEGYSVSREKKERFSLILESASTNQTSMYLCASSFRPMGSYNEQFFGPGTRLTVL.

The chain is built from TRBV3-1 and TRBJ2-7; the D call of TRBD1 rests on TCRdb alone, since no DNA is present to check it. CDR3 length: 14 amino acids. Germline V gives CDR1 LGHDT, CDR2 YNNKEL (reference sequence). Here the CDR3 reads CASSLTGTGDEQYF.

The V gene is TRBV7-3, the J gene TRBJ2-1; with no DNA, the TCRdb D assignment of TRBD2 cannot be verified. Germline assignment: CDR1 SGHTA and CDR2 FQGTGA. The CDR3 is 13 residues long. CDR3 protein: CASSLSLSGEQFF.